This section outlines one TCR beta chain sequence together with its context. The antigen is unknown. TCRdb re-called the 5' RACE reads and gives one entry per CDR3 protein, without DNA. This sample's table has 500,000 to 700,000 distinct CDR3 sequences. The germline V gene has CDR1 SEHNR and CDR2 FQNEAQ (reference sequence). The CDR3 extends over 15 amino acids. These data belong to a study of T cells expressing NK-cell markers. Overall study context: According to the study, TCR beta repertoires originated from sorted CD3+CD56+NKG2C+, CD3+CD56+NKG2C- and CD3+CD56-NKG2C+ T cells. Findings and limits, study-wide: Top CD8+ clonotypes included the dominant CD3+CD56+NKG2C+ clonotypes in six donors.

The receptor comes from a man aged 18-30 years in good health. The V gene is TRBV7-9, the J gene TRBJ2-5; as DNA is missing, the TRBD1 call by TCRdb cannot be tested. Sequenced sample: blood T cells: a sorted CD56 or NKG2C T cell subset, CD4+ or CD8+ T cells, or bulk PBMC T cells (not recorded which). CDR3 protein: CASSPDRHSGETQYF. Together with reference TRBV7-9 and TRBJ2-5, the CDR3 gives the full variable domain: DTGVSQNPRHKITKRGQNVTFRCDPISEHNRLYWYRQTLGQGPEFLTYFQNEAQLEKSRLLSDRFSAERPKGSFSTLEIQRTEQGDSAMYLCASSPDRHSGETQYFGPGTRLLVL.